This TCR beta chain was captured by sequencing in a study of shared clonotypes between healthy human individuals. Study summary: Three men and two women, aged 18 to 49, were donors. Per donor, CD8 memory used one plate, CD8 naive used two, CD4 memory used three and CD4 naive used three. Study results and limitations: Only a few donors were included, so the genetic and exposure-history diversity represented was limited.

On this clone: Its target is not known.

The authors split each subset's genomic DNA evenly across several immunoSEQ plates. Clones were sequenced by immunoSEQ multiplex PCR, and TCRdb holds only the in-frame ones, with some missing. The sample lists about 2.3 million clones, 80% to 95% occurring once. CDR3 size: 12 residues. V gave up 3 bases and J gave up 10 bases; unmatched junction bases: 3. The V gene's germline CDR1 is SGHRS and CDR2 YFSETQ. The TCR was taken from a man aged 18 to 35 in good health. Some clones in this sample may be carry-over from other donors' samples. The chain uses TRBV5-1 and TRBJ1-1; TRBD1 matches 10 bases. The sample comprised naive CD4+ T cells from PBMCs. Subset here: CD45RA+ positively selected. The CDR3: CASSSDRGGAFF. CDR3 nucleotide sequence: TGCGCCAGCAGCTCGGACAGGGGGGGAGCTTTCTTT.